The rows below give T cell receptor beta chains drawn from one sample of a study of cytomegalovirus exposure and HLA in healthy donors. The method was immunoSEQ multiplex PCR; TCRdb's version includes in-frame clones alone and lacks a portion of them. Of around 160,000 clones in the sample, roughly 80% were seen once. The sample comprised PBMCs. All receptors derive from a male donor in good health and CMV-seropositive. CDR3s include the opening cysteine and the closing phenylalanine or tryptophan. Each record gives: CDR3 length, J gene, clone size, V gene, D gene, CDR3 DNA, CDR3 protein. D genes are given only for firm matches. Clone sizes are given selectively: once, few, many, or a class where the clone is expanded.

len: 15; j_gene: TRBJ2-2; abundance: once; v_gene: TRBV5-4; d_gene: TRBD2; CDR3nt: TGTGCCAGCAGGCGAGCGGGGGGACTCACCGGGGAGCTGTTTTTT; CDR3aa: CASRRAGGLTGELFF
len: 14; j_gene: TRBJ2-1; abundance: once; v_gene: TRBV9; d_gene: NA; CDR3nt: TGTGCCAGCAGCGTATCGGGGGATTACAATGAGCAGTTCTTC; CDR3aa: CASSVSGDYNEQFF
len: 12; j_gene: TRBJ2-7; abundance: NA; v_gene: TRBV7-9; d_gene: NA; CDR3nt: TGTGCCAGCAGCCCACTTACGTACGAGCAGTACTTC; CDR3aa: CASSPLTYEQYF
len: 17; j_gene: TRBJ2-2; abundance: NA; v_gene: TRBV7-9; d_gene: TRBD2; CDR3nt: TGTGCCACCCGACTGACTAGCGGGAGGGCCAGGCGTGGGGAGCTGTTTTTT; CDR3aa: CATRLTSGRARRGELFF
len: 15; j_gene: TRBJ1-5; abundance: NA; v_gene: TRBV9; d_gene: TRBD1; CDR3nt: TGTGCCAGCAGCGTAGGGGACAGCCTCTATCAGCCCCAGCATTTT; CDR3aa: CASSVGDSLYQPQHF
len: 14; j_gene: TRBJ1-1; abundance: NA; v_gene: TRBV5-5; d_gene: NA; CDR3nt: TGTGCCAGCAGCCCAAGTAGGGGGGGGCGAGGAGCTTTCTTT; CDR3aa: CASSPSRGGRGAFF
len: 16; j_gene: TRBJ2-1; abundance: NA; v_gene: TRBV7-9; d_gene: NA; CDR3nt: TGTGCCAGCAGCTTAGCGGGAGGACAAACCTACGGTGAGCAGTTCTTC; CDR3aa: CASSLAGGQTYGEQFF
len: 13; j_gene: TRBJ2-7; abundance: once; v_gene: TRBV30; d_gene: TRBD1; CDR3nt: TGTGCCTGGTCCCGACAGGGTAATCCCGAGCAGTACTTC; CDR3aa: CAWSRQGNPEQYF
len: 15; j_gene: TRBJ2-5; abundance: NA; v_gene: TRBV5-1; d_gene: NA; CDR3nt: TGCGCCAGCAGAGGCCGGACCCAGGGCCAAGAGACCCAGTACTTC; CDR3aa: CASRGRTQGQETQYF
len: 15; j_gene: TRBJ1-5; abundance: NA; v_gene: TRBV6-5; d_gene: NA; CDR3nt: TGTGCCAGCAGTTACTCGCGGCAGAACAATCAGCCCCAGCATTTT; CDR3aa: CASSYSRQNNQPQHF
len: 15; j_gene: TRBJ2-5; abundance: NA; v_gene: TRBV28; d_gene: NA; CDR3nt: TGTGCCAGCAGTTCCGCCCAACTTGCCCAAGAGACCCAGTACTTC; CDR3aa: CASSSAQLAQETQYF
len: 14; j_gene: TRBJ1-1; abundance: NA; v_gene: TRBV5-1; d_gene: TRBD1; CDR3nt: TGCGCCAGCAGCTTGGACAGGGGGAATACTGAAGCTTTCTTT; CDR3aa: CASSLDRGNTEAFF
len: 14; j_gene: TRBJ2-2; abundance: NA; v_gene: TRBV27; d_gene: NA; CDR3nt: TGTGCCAGCAGTTCCTACAGGAACACCGGGGAGCTGTTTTTT; CDR3aa: CASSSYRNTGELFF
len: 14; j_gene: TRBJ1-1; abundance: NA; v_gene: TRBV15; d_gene: NA; CDR3nt: TGTGCCACCAGCAGCAGATCAGGCCACACTGAAGCTTTCTTT; CDR3aa: CATSSRSGHTEAFF
len: 13; j_gene: TRBJ1-2; abundance: once; v_gene: TRBV7-2; d_gene: NA; CDR3nt: TGTGCCAGCAGTTTGCGACAGGCTCAGGGCTACACCTTC; CDR3aa: CASSLRQAQGYTF
len: 14; j_gene: TRBJ1-2; abundance: few; v_gene: TRBV27; d_gene: TRBD1; CDR3nt: TGTGCCAGCAGTTTATTAAGGACAGGGGATGGCTACACCTTC; CDR3aa: CASSLLRTGDGYTF
len: 14; j_gene: TRBJ1-2; abundance: NA; v_gene: TRBV19; d_gene: TRBD1; CDR3nt: TGTGCCAGTAGTATAGGGACAGGGACTCATGGCTACACCTTC; CDR3aa: CASSIGTGTHGYTF
len: 14; j_gene: TRBJ2-7; abundance: NA; v_gene: TRBV30; d_gene: TRBD1; CDR3nt: TGTGCCTGGAGTAGATTCGGGCAGGGGGACGAGCAGTACTTC; CDR3aa: CAWSRFGQGDEQYF
len: 14; j_gene: TRBJ1-4; abundance: NA; v_gene: TRBV5-1; d_gene: NA; CDR3nt: TGCGCCAGCAGCCCCCTCGGAGGCCGTGAAAAACTGTTTTTT; CDR3aa: CASSPLGGREKLFF
len: 13; j_gene: TRBJ2-5; abundance: NA; v_gene: TRBV19; d_gene: TRBD2; CDR3nt: TGTGCCTCATCTCAACTAGCGGGGGGGACCCAGTACTTC; CDR3aa: CASSQLAGGTQYF
len: 15; j_gene: TRBJ1-5; abundance: few; v_gene: TRBV28; d_gene: TRBD1; CDR3nt: TGTGCCAGCAGGAAGCCGGGACAGGGTAATCAGCCCCAGCATTTT; CDR3aa: CASRKPGQGNQPQHF
len: 15; j_gene: TRBJ2-2; abundance: NA; v_gene: TRBV4-3; d_gene: NA; CDR3nt: TGCGCCAGCAGCCAAGTCAGGGGTGGCACCGGGGAGCTGTTTTTT; CDR3aa: CASSQVRGGTGELFF
len: 16; j_gene: TRBJ2-3; abundance: NA; v_gene: TRBV28; d_gene: TRBD2; CDR3nt: TGTGCCAGCAATTCCGTTAGCGGGGGGGGCACAGATACGCAGTATTTT; CDR3aa: CASNSVSGGGTDTQYF
len: 15; j_gene: TRBJ1-5; abundance: NA; v_gene: TRBV29-1; d_gene: NA; CDR3nt: TGCAGCGTTGTGGTCTCAGGAAATAGCAATCAGCCCCAGCATTTT; CDR3aa: CSVVVSGNSNQPQHF
len: 15; j_gene: TRBJ1-2; abundance: NA; v_gene: TRBV7-8; d_gene: NA; CDR3nt: TGTGCCAGCAGCTTATTGAGGCTGCCCGTTCGAGGCTACACCTTC; CDR3aa: CASSLLRLPVRGYTF
len: 15; j_gene: TRBJ2-7; abundance: NA; v_gene: TRBV29-1; d_gene: TRBD2; CDR3nt: TGCAGCGTTGCGTCCGGGACTAGCAGAACCTACGAGCAGTACTTC; CDR3aa: CSVASGTSRTYEQYF
len: 16; j_gene: TRBJ2-7; abundance: NA; v_gene: TRBV10-1; d_gene: TRBD1; CDR3nt: TGCGCCAGCAGTGAAGTGCGGTTACAGGGGGCCCACGAGCAGTACTTC; CDR3aa: CASSEVRLQGAHEQYF
len: 16; j_gene: TRBJ1-1; abundance: NA; v_gene: TRBV6-6; d_gene: NA; CDR3nt: TGTGCCAGCAGTTACCCTCAGGGGTCGATGAACACTGAAGCTTTCTTT; CDR3aa: CASSYPQGSMNTEAFF
len: 12; j_gene: TRBJ1-1; abundance: NA; v_gene: TRBV19; d_gene: NA; CDR3nt: TGTGCCAGTAGCCAAATGAACACTGAAGCTTTCTTT; CDR3aa: CASSQMNTEAFF
len: 13; j_gene: TRBJ1-5; abundance: once; v_gene: TRBV30; d_gene: NA; CDR3nt: TGTGCCTGGAGTCCACAAAACAATCAGCCCCAGCATTTT; CDR3aa: CAWSPQNNQPQHF
len: 13; j_gene: TRBJ1-6; abundance: NA; v_gene: TRBV5-8; d_gene: TRBD1; CDR3nt: TGTGCCAGCAGCTTCACAGGGGAATCACCCCTCCACTTT; CDR3aa: CASSFTGESPLHF
len: 11; j_gene: TRBJ1-2; abundance: NA; v_gene: TRBV30; d_gene: NA; CDR3nt: TGTGCCTGGGCAGGGAACTATGGCTACACCTTC; CDR3aa: CAWAGNYGYTF
len: 11; j_gene: TRBJ1-2; abundance: NA; v_gene: TRBV30; d_gene: NA; CDR3nt: TGTGCCATGGACAGAAATTATGGCTACACCTTC; CDR3aa: CAMDRNYGYTF
len: 18; j_gene: TRBJ1-2; abundance: NA; v_gene: TRBV4-1; d_gene: NA; CDR3nt: TGCGCCAGCAGCCAGAACACCGATGGACAAAAATCTAACTATGGCTACACCTTC; CDR3aa: CASSQNTDGQKSNYGYTF
len: 14; j_gene: TRBJ1-4; abundance: NA; v_gene: TRBV25-1; d_gene: NA; CDR3nt: TGTGCCAGCAGTACACAGGCAACTAATGAAAAACTGTTTTTT; CDR3aa: CASSTQATNEKLFF
len: 15; j_gene: TRBJ2-7; abundance: NA; v_gene: TRBV27; d_gene: TRBD2; CDR3nt: TGTGCCAGCTCCCGCGGACTAGCGGGAGGTAGAGAGCAGTACTTC; CDR3aa: CASSRGLAGGREQYF
len: 15; j_gene: TRBJ2-3; abundance: once; v_gene: TRBV2; d_gene: TRBD2; CDR3nt: TGTGCCAGCAGCCTGGGACTACTTAACACAGATACGCAGTATTTT; CDR3aa: CASSLGLLNTDTQYF
len: 14; j_gene: TRBJ2-7; abundance: few; v_gene: TRBV5-1; d_gene: NA; CDR3nt: TGCGCCAGCAGGCTTGGAGGGACTTTCTACGAGCAGTACTTC; CDR3aa: CASRLGGTFYEQYF
len: 14; j_gene: TRBJ2-7; abundance: NA; v_gene: TRBV6-1; d_gene: TRBD1; CDR3nt: TGTGCCAGCAGTTTGGGGACAGGGATCTACGAGCAGTACTTC; CDR3aa: CASSLGTGIYEQYF
len: 13; j_gene: TRBJ2-7; abundance: few; v_gene: TRBV13; d_gene: NA; CDR3nt: TGTGCCAGCAGCTTGGACAGCTCCTACGAGCAGTACTTC; CDR3aa: CASSLDSSYEQYF
len: 12; j_gene: TRBJ1-4; abundance: NA; v_gene: TRBV28; d_gene: NA; CDR3nt: TGTGCCAGCAGTTTCCGTAGAGAAAAACTGTTTTTT; CDR3aa: CASSFRREKLFF
len: 16; j_gene: TRBJ1-2; abundance: NA; v_gene: TRBV10-3; d_gene: NA; CDR3nt: TGTGCCATCAGTGAGTCGAGGGACAATCCCTCTCTTGGCTACACCTTC; CDR3aa: CAISESRDNPSLGYTF
len: 11; j_gene: TRBJ2-7; abundance: NA; v_gene: TRBV20-1; d_gene: NA; CDR3nt: TGCAGTGCTTACAGGGTCGACGAGCAGTACTTC; CDR3aa: CSAYRVDEQYF
len: 16; j_gene: TRBJ2-3; abundance: NA; v_gene: TRBV5-4; d_gene: TRBD1; CDR3nt: TGTGCCAGCAGCTTCGGGACAGGGGGCGCGATAGATACGCAGTATTTT; CDR3aa: CASSFGTGGAIDTQYF
len: 13; j_gene: TRBJ1-5; abundance: NA; v_gene: TRBV30; d_gene: TRBD1; CDR3nt: TGTGCCTGGAGTACCAGGGGGCTTCAGCCCCAGCATTTT; CDR3aa: CAWSTRGLQPQHF
len: 14; j_gene: TRBJ2-7; abundance: NA; v_gene: TRBV7-9; d_gene: TRBD1; CDR3nt: TGTGCCAGCAGCTTTGGCTCAGGGGGTAGCGAGCAGTACTTC; CDR3aa: CASSFGSGGSEQYF
len: 14; j_gene: TRBJ1-5; abundance: NA; v_gene: TRBV5-6; d_gene: NA; CDR3nt: TGTGCCAGCAGCTTGCGACAGCAGGGCCAGCCCCAGCATTTT; CDR3aa: CASSLRQQGQPQHF
len: 13; j_gene: TRBJ1-2; abundance: few; v_gene: TRBV14; d_gene: NA; CDR3nt: TGTGCCAGCAGCTCAGGGTTTAACTATGGCTACACCTTC; CDR3aa: CASSSGFNYGYTF
len: 15; j_gene: TRBJ2-3; abundance: NA; v_gene: TRBV7-2; d_gene: TRBD2; CDR3nt: TGTGCCAGCAGCTCTAGCGGGATTGTCACAGATACGCAGTATTTT; CDR3aa: CASSSSGIVTDTQYF